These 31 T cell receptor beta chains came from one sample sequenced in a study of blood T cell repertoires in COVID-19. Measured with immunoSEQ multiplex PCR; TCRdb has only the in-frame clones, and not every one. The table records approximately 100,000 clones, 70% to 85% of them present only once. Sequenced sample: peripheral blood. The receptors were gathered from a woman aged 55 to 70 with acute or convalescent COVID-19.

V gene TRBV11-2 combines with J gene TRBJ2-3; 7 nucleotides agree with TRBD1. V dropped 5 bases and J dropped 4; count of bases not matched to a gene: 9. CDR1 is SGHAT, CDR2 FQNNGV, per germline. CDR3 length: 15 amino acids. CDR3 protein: CASSRTGDSADTQYF. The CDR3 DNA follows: TGTGCCAGCAGCCGCACAGGGGATAGCGCAGATACGCAGTATTTT.

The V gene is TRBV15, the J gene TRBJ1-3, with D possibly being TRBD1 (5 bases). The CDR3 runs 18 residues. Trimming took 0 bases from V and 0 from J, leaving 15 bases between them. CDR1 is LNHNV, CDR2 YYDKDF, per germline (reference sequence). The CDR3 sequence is CATSRDLAGWLSGNTIYF. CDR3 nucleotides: TGTGCCACCAGCAGAGATTTAGCAGGGTGGCTCTCTGGAAACACCATATATTTT.

CDR3 bases: TGTGCCAGCTCACCAGTAGCCAGGGACTATGGCTACACCTTC. This sequence encodes CASSPVARDYGYTF. The chain recombines TRBV18 with TRBJ1-2; D possibly corresponds to TRBD1 (5 bases). The CDR3 loop spans 14 amino acids. Trimming stripped 2 bases from V and 3 bases from J, with 10 bases between. Germline loops: CDR1 KGHSH, CDR2 LQKENI.

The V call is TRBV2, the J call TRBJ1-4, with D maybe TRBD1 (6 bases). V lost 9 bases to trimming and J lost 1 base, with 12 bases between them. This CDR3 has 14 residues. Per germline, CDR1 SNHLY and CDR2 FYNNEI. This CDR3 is CASHLQGTNEKLFF. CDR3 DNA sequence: TGTGCCAGTCACCTACAGGGAACTAATGAAAAACTGTTTTTT.

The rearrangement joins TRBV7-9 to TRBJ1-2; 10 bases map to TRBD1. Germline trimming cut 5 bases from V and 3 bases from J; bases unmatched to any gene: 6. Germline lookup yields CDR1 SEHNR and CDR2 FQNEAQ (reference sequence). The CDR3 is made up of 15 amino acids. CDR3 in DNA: TGTGCCAGCAGCCCCCGGACAGGGGGTGACTATGGCTACACCTTC. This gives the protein CASSPRTGGDYGYTF.

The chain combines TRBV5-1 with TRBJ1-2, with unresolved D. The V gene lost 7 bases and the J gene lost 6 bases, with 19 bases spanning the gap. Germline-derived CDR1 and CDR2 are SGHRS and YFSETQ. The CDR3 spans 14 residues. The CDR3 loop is CASSSPVLLDGYTF. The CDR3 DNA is TGCGCCAGCTCCTCCCCGGTTCTGCTCGATGGCTACACCTTC.

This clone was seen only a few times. CDR3 sequence reads: CASSFQNRDYEQYF. The CDR3 DNA sequence: TGCGCCAGCAGCTTCCAAAACAGGGATTACGAGCAGTACTTC. The rearrangement links TRBV5-1 to TRBJ2-7; tentatively, D is TRBD1 (6 bases). The V end lost 2 bases, the J end lost 4 bases, and 13 bases lay between the germline ends. Germline CDR1 is SGHRS and CDR2 is YFSETQ. The CDR3 sequence is 14 residues long.

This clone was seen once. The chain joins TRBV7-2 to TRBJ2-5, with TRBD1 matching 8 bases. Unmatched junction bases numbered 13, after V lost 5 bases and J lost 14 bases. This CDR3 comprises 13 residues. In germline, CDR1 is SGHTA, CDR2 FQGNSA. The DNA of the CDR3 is TGTGCCAGCAGCGAAGACAGGGGAGTCGGATTATACTTC. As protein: CASSEDRGVGLYF.

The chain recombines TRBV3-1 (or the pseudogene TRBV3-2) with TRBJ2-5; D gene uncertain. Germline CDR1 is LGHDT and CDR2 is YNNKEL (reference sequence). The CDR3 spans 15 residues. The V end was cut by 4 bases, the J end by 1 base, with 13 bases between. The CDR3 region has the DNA TGTGCCAGCAGCCCGGTCGGGTACACCCAAGAGACCCAGTACTTC. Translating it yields CASSPVGYTQETQYF.

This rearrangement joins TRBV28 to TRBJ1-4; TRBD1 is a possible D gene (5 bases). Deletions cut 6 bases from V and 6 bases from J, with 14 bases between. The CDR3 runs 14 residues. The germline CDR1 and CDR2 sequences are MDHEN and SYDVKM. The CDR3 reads CASRRGGTYEKLFF. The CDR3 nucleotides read TGTGCCAGCAGGCGGGGGGGGACGTATGAAAAACTGTTTTTT. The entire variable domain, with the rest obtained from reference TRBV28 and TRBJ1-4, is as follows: DVKVTQSSRYLVKRTGEKVFLECVQDMDHENMFWYRQDPGLGLRLIYFSYDVKMKEKGDIPEGYSVSREKKERFSLILESASTNQTSMYLCASRRGGTYEKLFFGSGTQLSVL.

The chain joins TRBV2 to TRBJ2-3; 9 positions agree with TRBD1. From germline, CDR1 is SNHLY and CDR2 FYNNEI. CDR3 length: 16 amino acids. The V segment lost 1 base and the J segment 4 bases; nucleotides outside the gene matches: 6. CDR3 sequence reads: CASSEESGTGSDTQYF. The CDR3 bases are TGTGCCAGCAGTGAAGAAAGTGGGACAGGGTCAGATACGCAGTATTTT.

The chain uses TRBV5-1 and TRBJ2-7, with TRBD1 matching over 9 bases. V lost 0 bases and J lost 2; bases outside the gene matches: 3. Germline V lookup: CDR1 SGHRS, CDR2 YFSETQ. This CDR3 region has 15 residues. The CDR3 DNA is TGCGCCAGCAGCTTGGGGGACAGGGTTACCTACGAGCAGTACTTC. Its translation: CASSLGDRVTYEQYF.

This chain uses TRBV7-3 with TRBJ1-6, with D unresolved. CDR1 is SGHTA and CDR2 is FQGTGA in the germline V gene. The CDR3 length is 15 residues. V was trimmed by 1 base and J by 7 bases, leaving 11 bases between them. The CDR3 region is CASSLSTGQNSPLHF. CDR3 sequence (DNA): TGTGCCAGCAGCTTAAGTACGGGTCAGAATTCACCCCTCCACTTT. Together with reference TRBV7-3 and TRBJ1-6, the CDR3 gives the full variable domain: GAGVSQTPSNKVTEKGKYVELRCDPISGHTALYWYRQSLGQGPEFLIYFQGTGAADDSGLPNDRFFAVRPEGSVSTLKIQRTERGDSAVYLCASSLSTGQNSPLHFGNGTRLTVT.

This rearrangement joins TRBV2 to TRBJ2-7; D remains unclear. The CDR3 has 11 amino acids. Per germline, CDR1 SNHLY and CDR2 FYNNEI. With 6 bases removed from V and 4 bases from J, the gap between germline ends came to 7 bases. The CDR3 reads CASRETYEQYF. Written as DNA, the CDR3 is TGTGCCAGCAGGGAGACTTACGAGCAGTACTTC.

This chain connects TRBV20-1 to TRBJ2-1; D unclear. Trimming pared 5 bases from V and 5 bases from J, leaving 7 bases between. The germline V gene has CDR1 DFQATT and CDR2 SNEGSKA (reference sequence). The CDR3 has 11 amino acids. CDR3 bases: TGCAGTGCTTACATAAACAATGAGCAGTTCTTC. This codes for CSAYINNEQFF.

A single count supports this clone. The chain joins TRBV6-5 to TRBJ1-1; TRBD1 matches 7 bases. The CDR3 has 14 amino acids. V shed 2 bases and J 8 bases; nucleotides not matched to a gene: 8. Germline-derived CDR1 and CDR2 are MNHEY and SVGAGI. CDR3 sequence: CASSYTYRGAEAFF. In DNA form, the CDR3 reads TGTGCCAGCAGTTACACTTACAGGGGAGCCGAAGCTTTCTTT.

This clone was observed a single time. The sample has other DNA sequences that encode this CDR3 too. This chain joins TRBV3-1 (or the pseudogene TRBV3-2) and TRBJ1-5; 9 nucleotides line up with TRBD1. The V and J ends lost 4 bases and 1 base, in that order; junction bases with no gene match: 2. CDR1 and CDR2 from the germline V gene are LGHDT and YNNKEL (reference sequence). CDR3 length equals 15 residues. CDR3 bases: TGTGCCAGCAGCCTTGGGACAGGGAGCAATCAGCCCCAGCATTTT. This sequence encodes CASSLGTGSNQPQHF.

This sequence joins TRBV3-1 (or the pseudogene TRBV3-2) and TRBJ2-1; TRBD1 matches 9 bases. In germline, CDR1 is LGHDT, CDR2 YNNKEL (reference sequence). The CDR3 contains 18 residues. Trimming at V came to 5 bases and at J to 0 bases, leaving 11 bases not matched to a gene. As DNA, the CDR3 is TGTGCCAGCAGCGATGTCCTATCGGACAGGGGCTCCTACAATGAGCAGTTCTTC. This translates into CASSDVLSDRGSYNEQFF.

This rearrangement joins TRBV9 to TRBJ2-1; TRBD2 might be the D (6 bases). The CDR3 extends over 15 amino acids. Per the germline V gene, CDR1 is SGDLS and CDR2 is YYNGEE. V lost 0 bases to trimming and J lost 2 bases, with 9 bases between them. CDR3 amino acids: CASSVDGSTYNEQFF. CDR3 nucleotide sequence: TGTGCCAGCAGCGTAGACGGGAGTACCTACAATGAGCAGTTCTTC. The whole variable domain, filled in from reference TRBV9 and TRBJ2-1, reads DSGVTQTPKHLITATGQRVTLRCSPRSGDLSVYWYQQSLDQGLQFLIQYYNGEERAKGNILERFSAQQFPDLHSELNLSSLELGDSALYFCASSVDGSTYNEQFFGPGTRLTVL.

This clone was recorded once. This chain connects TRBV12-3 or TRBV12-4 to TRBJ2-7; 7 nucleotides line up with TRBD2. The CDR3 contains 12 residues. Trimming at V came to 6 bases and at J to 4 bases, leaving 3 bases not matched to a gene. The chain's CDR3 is CASSSGGYEQYF. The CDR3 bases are TGTGCCAGCAGCTCCGGGGGGTACGAGCAGTACTTC.

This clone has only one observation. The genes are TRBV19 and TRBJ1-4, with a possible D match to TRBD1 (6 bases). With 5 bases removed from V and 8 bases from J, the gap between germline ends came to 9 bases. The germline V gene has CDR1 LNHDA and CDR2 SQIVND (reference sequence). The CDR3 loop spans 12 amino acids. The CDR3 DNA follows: TGTGCCAGTAGTGCCCAGGGGGAAAAACTGTTTTTT. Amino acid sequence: CASSAQGEKLFF.

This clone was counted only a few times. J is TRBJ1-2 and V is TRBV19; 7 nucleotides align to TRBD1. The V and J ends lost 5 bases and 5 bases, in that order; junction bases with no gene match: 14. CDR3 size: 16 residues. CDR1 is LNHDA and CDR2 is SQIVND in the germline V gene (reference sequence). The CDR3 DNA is TGTGCCAGTAGTGTCATCACCGGGACAGAAACTTATGGCTACACCTTC. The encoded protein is CASSVITGTETYGYTF.

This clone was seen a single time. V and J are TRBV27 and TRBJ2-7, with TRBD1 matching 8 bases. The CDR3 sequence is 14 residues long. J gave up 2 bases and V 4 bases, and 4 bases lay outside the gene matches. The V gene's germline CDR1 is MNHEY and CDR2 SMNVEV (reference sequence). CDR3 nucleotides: TGTGCCAGCAGTTCACGACAGGGGCCCTACGAGCAGTACTTC. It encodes CASSSRQGPYEQYF.

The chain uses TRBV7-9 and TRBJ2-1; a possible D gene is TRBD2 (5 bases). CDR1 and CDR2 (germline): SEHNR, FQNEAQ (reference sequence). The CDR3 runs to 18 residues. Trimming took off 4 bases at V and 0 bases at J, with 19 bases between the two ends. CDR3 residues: CASSSDVPGERSYNEQFF. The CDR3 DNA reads TGTGCCAGCAGCTCGGATGTACCCGGGGAGCGCTCCTACAATGAGCAGTTCTTC.

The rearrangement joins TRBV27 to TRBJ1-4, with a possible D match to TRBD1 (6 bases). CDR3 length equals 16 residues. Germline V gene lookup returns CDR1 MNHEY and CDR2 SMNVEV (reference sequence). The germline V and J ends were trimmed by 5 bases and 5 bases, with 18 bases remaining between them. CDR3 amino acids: CASSRHPGQINEKLFF. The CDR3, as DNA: TGTGCCAGCAGTCGTCATCCAGGACAGATAAATGAAAAACTGTTTTTT.

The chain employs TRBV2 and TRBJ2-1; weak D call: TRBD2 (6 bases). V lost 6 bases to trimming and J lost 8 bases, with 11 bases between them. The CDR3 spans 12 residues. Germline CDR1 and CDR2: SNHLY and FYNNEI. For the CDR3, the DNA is TGTGCCAGCAGACTACTAGCCGATGAGCAGTTCTTC. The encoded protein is CASRLLADEQFF.

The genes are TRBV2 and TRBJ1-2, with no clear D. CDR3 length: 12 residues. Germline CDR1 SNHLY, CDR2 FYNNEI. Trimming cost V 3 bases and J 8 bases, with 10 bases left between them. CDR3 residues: CASSDRNTGYTF. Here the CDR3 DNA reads TGTGCCAGCAGTGACAGGAACACGGGCTACACCTTC.

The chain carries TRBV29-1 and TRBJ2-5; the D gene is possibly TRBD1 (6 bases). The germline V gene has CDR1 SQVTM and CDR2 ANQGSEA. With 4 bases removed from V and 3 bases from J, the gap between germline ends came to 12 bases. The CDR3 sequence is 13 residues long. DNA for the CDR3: TGCAGCGTTGGTCCCGGGACAAAAGAGACCCAGTACTTC. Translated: CSVGPGTKETQYF.

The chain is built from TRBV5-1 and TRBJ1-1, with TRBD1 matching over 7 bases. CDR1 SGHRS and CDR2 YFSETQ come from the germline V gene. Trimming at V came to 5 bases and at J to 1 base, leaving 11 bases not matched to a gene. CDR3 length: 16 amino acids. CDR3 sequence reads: CASSSHRGRSNTEAFF. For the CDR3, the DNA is TGCGCCAGCAGTTCGCACAGGGGTAGATCGAACACTGAAGCTTTCTTT. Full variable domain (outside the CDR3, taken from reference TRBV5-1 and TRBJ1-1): KAGVTQTPRYLIKTRGQQVTLSCSPISGHRSVSWYQQTPGQGLQFLFEYFSETQRNKGNFPGRFSGRQFSNSRSEMNVSTLELGDSALYLCASSSHRGRSNTEAFFGQGTRLTVV.

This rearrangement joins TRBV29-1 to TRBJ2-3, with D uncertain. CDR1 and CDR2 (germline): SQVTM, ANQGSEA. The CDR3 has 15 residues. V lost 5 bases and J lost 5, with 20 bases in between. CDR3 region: CSVSRGGSVRDTQYF. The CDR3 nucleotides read TGCAGCGTTTCCCGCGGTGGTAGTGTGAGAGATACGCAGTATTTT.

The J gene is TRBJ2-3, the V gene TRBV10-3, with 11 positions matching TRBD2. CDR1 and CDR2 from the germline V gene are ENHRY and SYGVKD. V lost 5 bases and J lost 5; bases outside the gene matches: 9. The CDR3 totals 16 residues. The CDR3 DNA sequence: TGTGCCATCAGTTCCGGTCCTAGCGGGGGGTTAGATACGCAGTATTTT. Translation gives CAISSGPSGGLDTQYF.